The present TCR beta chain was sequenced within a study of blood T cell repertoires in COVID-19. Study as a whole: Italy, Spain and the United States were the sources of the convalescent and acute COVID-19 samples. T cells, B-cell-depleted T cells, or PBMCs supplied cDNA or gDNA.

The data were produced by immunoSEQ multiplex PCR, yet TCRdb's version contains in-frame clones alone and is incomplete. The sample lists 200,000 to 250,000 clones, about 87% seen once, with less than 2% in the top ten. Sample: peripheral blood. The receptor comes from a man in his sixties or seventies with acute or convalescent COVID-19.

The CDR3 spells CASSYRPGGELFF. In DNA form, the CDR3 reads TGTGCCAGCAGTTACAGGCCTGGTGGGGAGCTGTTTTTT. The chain joins TRBV3-1 (or the pseudogene TRBV3-2) to TRBJ2-2; tentative D call: TRBD1 (5 bases). The V end lost 6 bases, the J end lost 8 bases, and 13 bases lay between the germline ends. The CDR3 is 13 amino acids. Germline V gene sequence: CDR1 LGHDT, CDR2 YNNKEL (reference sequence).